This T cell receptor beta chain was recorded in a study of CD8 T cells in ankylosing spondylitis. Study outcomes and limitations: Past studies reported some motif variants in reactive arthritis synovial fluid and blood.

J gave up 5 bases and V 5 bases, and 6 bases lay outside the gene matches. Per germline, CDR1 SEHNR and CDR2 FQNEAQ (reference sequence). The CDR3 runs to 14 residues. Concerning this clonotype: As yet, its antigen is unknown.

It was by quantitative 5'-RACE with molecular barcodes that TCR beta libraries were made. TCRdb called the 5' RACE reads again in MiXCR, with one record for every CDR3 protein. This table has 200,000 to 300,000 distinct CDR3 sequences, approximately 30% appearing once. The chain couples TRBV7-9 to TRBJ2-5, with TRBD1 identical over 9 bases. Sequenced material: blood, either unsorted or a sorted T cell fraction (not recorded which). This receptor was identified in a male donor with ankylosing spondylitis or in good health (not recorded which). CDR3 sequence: CASSQDRGWETQYF. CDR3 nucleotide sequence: TGTGCCAGCAGCCAGGACAGGGGCTGGGAGACCCAGTACTTC.